One TCR beta chain is described in this entry. Its specificity is not known. This sample is drawn from a study of cytomegalovirus exposure and HLA in healthy donors. Regarding the study as a whole: Most likely, a cluster of highly shared sequence variants arose as a sequencing artifact. Earlier findings revealed that most TCR beta V segments proved productive either about 87% or about 30% of the time. Later analysis identified several of the most significant clusters that appeared linked to common viral pathogens.

Vbeta (60) and Jbeta (13) primers were used in the PCR. Measured with immunoSEQ multiplex PCR; TCRdb has only the in-frame clones, and not every one. The data contain some 130,000 clones, about 80% of them singletons. V lost 3 bases, J lost 8 bases, and 5 bases stayed unmatched. Germline V lookup: CDR1 SGDLS, CDR2 YYNGEE. The CDR3 runs 16 residues. Sequencing was performed on PBMCs. The sequence came from a male donor in good health and CMV-seronegative. J is TRBJ2-1 and V is TRBV9; 16 bases are a match to TRBD2. In nucleotides, the CDR3 is TGTGCCAGCAGCGAGCGAGGGACTAGCGGGAGGGATGAGCAGTTCTTC. Protein product: CASSERGTSGRDEQFF.